This TCR beta chain was identified in a study of blood T cells in healthy people across ages. Points from the study as a whole: Diversity figures based on one million T cells were deemed too low. Strong correlation linked observed beta diversity and percent naive T cells.

Researchers collected approximately 9.9 milliliters of peripheral blood from every single donor. Samples each had at least 5.5 micrograms of total RNA extracted. A second roughly 6 to 11 cycle PCR used barcoded and J-beta primers. TCRdb ran MiXCR on the 5' RACE reads and lists one entry per CDR3 protein. The sample consists of 600,000 to 1,000,000 distinct CDR3 sequences, around 25% of them appearing once. CDR1 LGHNA and CDR2 YNFKEQ come from the germline V gene. Trimming cost V 9 bases and J 4 bases; bases outside gene matches: 11. CDR3 length: 15 amino acids. For this clonotype: Antigen unknown.

The same specimen was also included in a second study, on T cells of mothers and their children.

The rearrangement joins TRBV4-2 to TRBJ2-1, with 8 bases that match TRBD1. The source is a boy younger than 18 in good health. The sample was blood. In nucleotides, the CDR3 is TGTGCCAGTTCGACGACAGGGGAGCCTTACAATGAGCAGTTCTTC. This sequence encodes CASSTTGEPYNEQFF.